This T cell receptor (beta chain) was retrieved from a study of molecular identifiers for immune sequencing clone quantification. In its sample, this clonotype was seen many times. Each CDR3 protein is one row after TCRdb ran MiXCR on the PCR reads. There are 460,000 or so distinct CDR3 sequences in the sample; around a fifth occur only once, and more than 0.8% lies in the top ten. After removal of 7 bases from V and 13 bases from J, the junction contained 10 bases not matched to a gene. Germline CDR1 MNHEY, CDR2 SVGEGT. The CDR3 sequence is 13 residues long. The chain has TRBV6-2 or TRBV6-3 and TRBJ2-2, with 9 bases matching TRBD1. The sequence derives from a human donor in good health. Some libraries in this study had Jurkat cell RNA spiked in. The source material was naive CD8+ T cells from blood, with Jurkat cell RNA spiked in. Subset meaning: FACS-sorted CD8+CD4-CCR7+CD45RA+ naive T cells. The CDR3 sequence: CASTKEKDRGLFF. The DNA of the CDR3 is TGTGCCAGCACCAAAGAAAAGGACAGGGGGCTGTTTTTT.